The T cell receptor (beta chain) under discussion was sequenced for a study of T-cell reconstitution after alpha-beta-depleted transplantation in children (dated by TCRdb to between 2015 and 2016). A note on the overall study: The study quantitatively tracked T-cell immune reconstitution after TCRalphabeta/CD19-depleted allogeneic hematopoietic cell transplantation in children using TCR repertoire profiling. Overall results and qualifications from the work: About two months after transplant, the apparently early recovery of alphabetaT-cell counts reportedly depended on just several hundred clones that had expanded rapidly and came from non-depleted graft cells. Over the following months the frequencies of hyperexpanded clones went down, and after one year T-cell counts and TCRbeta diversity were mostly credited to newly produced T cells. In some patients, the high TCRbeta diversity seen at day 60 was put down to recipient T cells and intrathymic progenitors that had survived conditioning.

The CDR1 and CDR2 encoded by the germline V gene (reference sequence) are DFQATT and SNEGSKA. The CDR3 starts with the cysteine, ends with the phenylalanine, and has 17 residues. Only CDR3 DNA is held: 51 bases, read in frame from base 1. The label giving this sample's treatment or condition can be read as: allogeneic hematopoietic cell transplantation with graft depleted of TCRalphabeta T cells and CD19 B cells. TCRalphabeta/CD19-depleted allogeneic hematopoietic cell grafts were given to the transplant recipients, all of whom were children. Libraries came from PCR. TCRdb lists the instrument as Illumina HiSeq 2500. TCR library preparation used molecular barcoding, with unique molecular identifiers applied to normalize quantification of the TCRbeta repertoire. In TCRdb, the public reads were trimmed at Q25 with fastp and aligned with MiXCR, with productive beta chains retained. Identical CDR3 proteins give one entry, which carries the most common genes and DNA. The table for this sample lists 670,000 or so distinct CDR3 sequences; about an eighth of them were counted only once. The ten largest account for 0.79% of the sample.

As for this clonotype: No cognate antigen has been identified for it. At one end, the junction sequence differs from germline, possibly due to a read error.

The clonotype comes from a girl aged 2 to 10 with congenital amegakaryocytic thrombocytopenia, due to receive a stem cell transplant. The chain couples TRBV20-1 to TRBJ2-2; 14 junctional bases match TRBD2. Sequenced here: PBMCs, sampled before TCRalphabeta/CD19-depleted stem cell transplant. The CDR3 reads CCAQGLAGDSNTGELFF. In nucleotides, the sequence is TGCTGTGCACAGGGACTAGCGGGGGACTCGAACACCGGGGAGCTGTTTTTT.